The 20 T cell receptor beta chains below all came from one sample that was sequenced in a study of blood T cell repertoires in COVID-19. The data were produced by immunoSEQ multiplex PCR, yet TCRdb's version contains in-frame clones alone and is incomplete. This table has about 68,000 clones, 80% to 90% appearing once. The sequencing sample was made of peripheral blood. These TCRs come from a man aged 80 or over with COVID-19, enrolled during active disease.

The rearrangement uses TRBV10-1 and TRBJ2-7, with a weak D call TRBD2 (6 bases). This CDR3 region has 12 residues. V gave up 4 bases and J gave up 6 bases, with 10 bases separating them. Germline lookup yields CDR1 WNHNN and CDR2 SYGVQD (reference sequence). CDR3 bases: TGCGCCAGCAGTGCTGGACTATTCGAGCAGTACTTC. This sequence encodes CASSAGLFEQYF.

The genes are TRBV4-1 and TRBJ1-6; TRBD1 aligns across 7 bases. CDR1 is MGHRA and CDR2 is YSYEKL in the germline V gene. V dropped 2 bases and J dropped 14; count of bases not matched to a gene: 12. The CDR3 contains 15 residues. CDR3 sequence (DNA): TGCGCCAGCAGCCAACCTGGACAGGTAGAATTCACCCTCCACTTT. This sequence encodes CASSQPGQVEFTLHF.

Regarding this clone: Other DNA sequences of this sample code for an identical CDR3. The V call is TRBV7-2, the J call TRBJ1-2; tentative D call: TRBD1 (6 bases). This CDR3 is built from 12 residues. V was trimmed by 5 bases and J by 6 bases, leaving 10 bases between them. Germline CDR1 reads SGHTA; CDR2 reads FQGNSA. As DNA, the CDR3 is TGTGCCAGCAGCCTAGAGGGGGATGGCTACACCTTC. It codes for CASSLEGDGYTF.

This clone has only one observation. The V and J genes are TRBV24-1 and TRBJ2-2, with 7 bases matching TRBD1. CDR1 and CDR2 from the germline V gene are KGHDR and SFDVKD. With V trimmed by 2 bases and J by 4 bases, 6 bases remained unmatched. There are 16 residues in the CDR3. DNA of the CDR3: TGTGCCACCAGTGATTCCGACAGGGCGGGCACCGGGGAGCTGTTTTTT. Translating gives CATSDSDRAGTGELFF.

The rearrangement links TRBV6-2 or TRBV6-3 to TRBJ1-5, with TRBD1 identical over 10 bases. This CDR3 has 17 amino acids. Germline assignment: CDR1 MNHEY and CDR2 SVGEGT. With 0 bases clipped from V and 9 bases from J, the junction kept 11 bases outside the gene matches. This chain's CDR3 is CASSYSSTGGAGRPQHF. CDR3 nucleotide sequence: TGTGCCAGCAGTTACTCTTCGACAGGGGGCGCGGGACGGCCCCAGCATTTT.

This sequence joins TRBV4-3 and TRBJ2-2; 9 nucleotides align to TRBD1. The germline V gene encodes CDR1 LGHNA and CDR2 YSLEER. With 3 bases clipped from V and 7 bases from J, the junction kept 12 bases outside the gene matches. CDR3 size: 17 residues. The CDR3 spells CASSHAPGGQGDGELFF. The CDR3 DNA is TGCGCCAGCAGCCATGCCCCTGGGGGACAGGGAGACGGGGAGCTGTTTTTT.

The chain joins TRBV6-2 or TRBV6-3 to TRBJ2-2; TRBD1 is a possible D gene (6 bases). This CDR3 contains 15 residues. V was cut by 2 bases and J by 7 bases, with 14 bases left in between. Germline lookup yields CDR1 MNHEY and CDR2 SVGEGT. CDR3 region: CASSYQGLGIGELFF. In DNA form, the CDR3 reads TGTGCCAGCAGTTACCAGGGGCTTGGGATCGGGGAGCTGTTTTTT.

This chain connects TRBV6-6 to TRBJ1-6; D remains unclear. In germline, CDR1 is MNHNY, CDR2 SVGAGI (reference sequence). CDR3 size: 14 residues. The germline V and J ends were trimmed by 7 bases and 8 bases, with 15 bases remaining between them. CDR3 sequence (DNA): TGTGCCAGCACCTACAGAAACAGAGATTCACCCCTCCACTTT. It is translated as CASTYRNRDSPLHF.

This clone appeared a single time. This sequence joins TRBV5-1 and TRBJ1-2, with unresolved D. In germline, CDR1 is SGHRS, CDR2 YFSETQ. Trimming stripped 4 bases from V and 4 bases from J, with 11 bases between. The CDR3 totals 13 residues. This CDR3 reads CASSLEPGYGYTF. The CDR3 DNA sequence: TGCGCCAGCAGCCTGGAGCCGGGCTATGGCTACACCTTC.

As DNA, the CDR3 is TGTGCCAGCAGTTACCCGGGACAGGGAGATGAAAAACTGTTTTTT. It specifies CASSYPGQGDEKLFF. The chain links TRBV6-6 to TRBJ1-4; 9 nucleotides line up with TRBD1. Trimming took 2 bases from V and 6 from J; bases not matched to a gene: 4. Per germline, CDR1 MNHNY and CDR2 SVGAGI (reference sequence). There are 15 residues in the CDR3.

The genes are TRBV6-4 and TRBJ2-3, with D uncertain. Germline lookup yields CDR1 MRHNA and CDR2 SNTAGT. This CDR3 has 14 residues. Between the trimmed V and J ends, which lost 0 bases and 5 bases, there was a span of 9 bases. Here the CDR3 reads CASSDSGSQDTQYF. In DNA, the CDR3 is TGTGCCAGCAGTGACTCTGGCTCCCAAGATACGCAGTATTTT.

V gene TRBV28 combines with J gene TRBJ1-3; 7 nucleotides line up with TRBD1. This CDR3 region has 13 residues. Germline V gene data show CDR1 as MDHEN and CDR2 as SYDVKM. J lost 7 bases, V lost 3 bases, and 3 bases had no gene match. CDR3 DNA: TGTGCCAGCAGTTTCCAGACAGGGAACACCATATATTTT. It translates to CASSFQTGNTIYF.

This clone came up once. The CDR3, as DNA: TGTGCCAGCAGCGTAGGAGGGCGGTTGACCGGGGAGCTGTTTTTT. It encodes CASSVGGRLTGELFF. This sequence joins TRBV9 and TRBJ2-2; D is perhaps TRBD2 (5 bases). The germline V gene has CDR1 SGDLS and CDR2 YYNGEE. Trimming removed 0 bases at V and 5 bases at J, with 11 bases between. The CDR3 has 15 amino acids.

The CDR3 bases are TGTGCCAGCAGCCCAAGCGGGGGTTCCTACAATGAGCAGTTCTTC. Protein product: CASSPSGGSYNEQFF. The rearrangement links TRBV7-7 to TRBJ2-1, with 8 bases identical to TRBD2. This CDR3 spans 15 amino acids. J was trimmed by 1 base and V by 5 bases; bases with no gene match: 4. The germline V gene encodes CDR1 SSHAT and CDR2 FNYEAQ (reference sequence).

The V gene is TRBV5-4, the J gene TRBJ1-2; D is ambiguous. Germline V gene data show CDR1 as SGHNT and CDR2 as YYREEE (reference sequence). CDR3 length: 14 amino acids. Between the trimmed V and J ends, which lost 0 bases and 1 base, there was a span of 7 bases. CDR3 nucleotide sequence: TGTGCCAGCAGCTTGGCCCGGGGTAACTATGGCTACACCTTC. It is translated as CASSLARGNYGYTF.

The J gene is TRBJ2-7, the V gene TRBV5-4, with TRBD2 matching over 14 bases. V lost 3 bases, J lost 4 bases, and 3 bases stayed unmatched. The germline CDR1 and CDR2 sequences are SGHNT and YYREEE (reference sequence). The CDR3 covers 15 residues. This chain's CDR3 is CASSSRLAGGYEQYF. Written as DNA, the CDR3 is TGTGCCAGCAGCTCCCGACTAGCGGGGGGGTACGAGCAGTACTTC.

The chain has TRBV11-1 and TRBJ2-1; D possibly corresponds to TRBD2 (5 bases). V shed 5 bases and J shed 10 bases, with 12 bases lying between them. This CDR3 has 12 amino acids. CDR1 is SGHAT, CDR2 FQDESV, per germline (reference sequence). CDR3 coding DNA: TGTGCCAGCAGCCCCCGGACGGGGGAGCAGTTCTTC. As protein: CASSPRTGEQFF.

This chain joins TRBV10-2 and TRBJ2-1; TRBD2 matches 14 bases. After removal of 10 bases from V and 0 bases from J, the junction contained 14 bases not matched to a gene. CDR1 is WSHSY, CDR2 SAAADI, per germline. The CDR3 contains 19 residues. For the CDR3, the DNA is TGCGCCACCGGATCCGGGACTAGCGGGGGCCTGAGCTCCTACAATGAGCAGTTCTTC. The encoded protein is CATGSGTSGGLSSYNEQFF.

The genes are TRBV12-5 and TRBJ1-5; no reliable D call. V lost 1 base, J lost 2 bases, and 12 bases lay in between. The germline CDR1 and CDR2 sequences are LGHNT and FRNRAP. The CDR3 contains 16 residues. CDR3 residues: CASGLGGPEGNQPQHF. CDR3 DNA: TGTGCTAGTGGTTTGGGAGGGCCTGAGGGCAATCAGCCCCAGCATTTT.

Here the CDR3 reads CASSSFAGGSYNEQFF. CDR3 coding DNA: TGTGCCAGCAGTTCATTTGCGGGGGGATCCTACAATGAGCAGTTCTTC. This chain joins TRBV28 and TRBJ2-1, with TRBD2 identical over 8 bases. Germline trimming cut 4 bases from V and 1 base from J; bases unmatched to any gene: 6. Germline CDR1 reads MDHEN; CDR2 reads SYDVKM. This CDR3 contains 16 residues.